Listed below are T cell receptor beta chains from one sample, sequenced in a study of T cell clonotyping in hematopoietic cell transplantation. Assay used: immunoSEQ multiplex PCR; TCRdb lists only in-frame clones, some missing. This table holds around 9,800 clones, approximately 88% found once. Source: PBMCs, taken 180 days after allogeneic stem cell transplant. Receptors originate from a male patient over 55 who had an allogeneic stem cell transplant from an unrelated donor, so the T cells may come from the graft donor. Some clones in this sample may be carry-over from other donors' samples. CDR3s include the opening cysteine and the closing phenylalanine or tryptophan. The D gene is left open where the match is weak. Clone size appears in some rows only: once, few, many, or a class for an expanded clone.

D,size,length,J,V,CDR3,DNA
TRBD1,-,15,TRBJ1-1,TRBV7-2,CASSTRDRVATEAFF,TGTGCCAGCAGCACCCGGGACAGAGTCGCTACTGAAGCTTTCTTT
-,once,13,TRBJ1-2,TRBV6-5,CASSWTKSGFYTF,TGTGCCAGCAGTTGGACGAAGTCTGGGTTCTACACCTTC
-,-,15,TRBJ2-7,TRBV11-2,CASSRHRVASYEQYF,TGTGCCAGCAGTAGACACAGGGTGGCATCCTACGAGCAGTACTTC
TRBD1,-,15,TRBJ1-5,TRBV2,CASSQNRGTNQPQHF,TGTGCCAGCAGCCAGAACAGGGGGACCAATCAGCCCCAGCATTTT
-,-,13,TRBJ1-3,TRBV10-3,CAIRGHSGNTIYF,TGTGCCATCAGGGGACACTCTGGAAACACCATATATTTT
-,-,13,TRBJ1-2,TRBV25-1,CASSSLPRYGYTF,TGTGCCAGCAGTTCCCTCCCGCGCTATGGCTACACCTTC
-,-,11,TRBJ1-2,TRBV20-1,CSALGSAGYTF,TGCAGTGCACTCGGTTCCGCTGGCTACACCTTC
-,-,20,TRBJ1-2,TRBV4-3,CASSQDSESLQGPGDYGYTF,TGCGCCAGCAGCCAAGATAGCGAGTCCCTCCAGGGCCCCGGGGACTATGGCTACACCTTC
-,-,14,TRBJ2-7,TRBV5-1,CASSSQGGSYEQYF,TGCGCCAGCAGCTCACAGGGGGGGTCCTACGAGCAGTACTTC
TRBD1,-,16,TRBJ1-6,TRBV6-5,CASSYSTDRGNSPLHF,TGTGCCAGCAGTTACTCCACGGACAGGGGTAATTCACCCCTCCACTTT
-,-,12,TRBJ1-5,TRBV10-1,CASSESDQPQHF,TGCGCCAGCAGTGAGTCGGATCAGCCCCAGCATTTT
TRBD1,once,16,TRBJ1-2,TRBV5-1,CASSLAGDRDPYGYTF,TGCGCCAGCAGCTTGGCCGGGGACAGGGACCCCTATGGCTACACCTTC
-,-,16,TRBJ2-1,TRBV9,CASSVAAGISYNEQFF,TGTGCCAGCAGCGTAGCGGCGGGTATCTCCTACAATGAGCAGTTCTTC
-,-,16,TRBJ2-2,TRBV5-6,CASSLGPPPSTGELFF,TGTGCCAGCAGCTTGGGTCCGCCACCGAGCACCGGGGAGCTGTTTTTT
-,-,13,TRBJ2-7,TRBV18,CASSSGANYEQYF,TGTGCCAGCTCAAGCGGAGCCAACTACGAGCAGTACTTC
TRBD1,-,16,TRBJ1-2,TRBV6-6,CASSYSKGGDPYGYTF,TGTGCCAGCAGTTACTCGAAAGGGGGCGATCCCTATGGCTACACCTTC
-,once,14,TRBJ1-4,TRBV6-4,CASSVSPADGKLFF,TGTGCCAGCAGTGTTTCGCCCGCGGATGGGAAACTGTTTTTT
-,once,15,TRBJ2-5,TRBV9,CASSPNTGVGETQYF,TGTGCCAGCAGCCCGAACACGGGGGTCGGAGAGACCCAGTACTTC
TRBD2,-,16,TRBJ2-3,TRBV11-2,CASSSYSGARGDTQYF,TGTGCCAGCAGCTCCTATAGCGGGGCCAGGGGAGATACGCAGTATTTT
-,few,13,TRBJ2-2,TRBV6-5,CASRGGLAGELFF,TGTGCCAGCAGGGGGGGCCTCGCCGGGGAGCTGTTTTTT
TRBD1,-,15,TRBJ1-5,TRBV6-6,CASRLTGGTNQPQHF,TGTGCCAGCAGGTTGACAGGGGGGACCAATCAGCCCCAGCATTTT
-,-,15,TRBJ2-7,TRBV6-1,CASSEEVRGPYEQYF,TGTGCCAGCAGTGAAGAGGTCAGAGGCCCCTACGAGCAGTACTTC
-,-,13,TRBJ1-3,TRBV13,CASSLGGGNTIYF,TGTGCCAGCAGCTTAGGAGGAGGAAACACCATATATTTT